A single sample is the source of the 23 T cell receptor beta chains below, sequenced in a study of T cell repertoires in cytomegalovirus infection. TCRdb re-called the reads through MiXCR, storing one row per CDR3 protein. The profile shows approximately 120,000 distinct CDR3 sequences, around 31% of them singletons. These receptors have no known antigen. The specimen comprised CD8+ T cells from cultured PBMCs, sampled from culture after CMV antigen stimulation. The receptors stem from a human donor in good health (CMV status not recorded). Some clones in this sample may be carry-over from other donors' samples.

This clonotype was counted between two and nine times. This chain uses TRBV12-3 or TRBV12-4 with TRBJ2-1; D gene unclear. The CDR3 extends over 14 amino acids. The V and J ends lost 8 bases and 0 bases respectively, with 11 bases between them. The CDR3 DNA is TGTGCCAGCGGGTGGGTAGGCTCCTACAATGAGCAGTTCTTC. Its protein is CASGWVGSYNEQFF.

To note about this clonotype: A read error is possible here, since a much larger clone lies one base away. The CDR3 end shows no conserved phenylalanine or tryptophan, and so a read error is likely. CDR3 nucleotide sequence: TGTGCCAGCAGCTTACTCGGTAGTTCCTACGAGCAGTACATC. Amino acid sequence: CASSLLGSSYEQYI. The J gene is TRBJ2-7, the V gene TRBV7-3; no definite D call. The CDR3 runs to 14 residues. V shed 2 bases and J shed 1 base, with 9 bases lying between them. Germline CDR1 reads SGHTA; CDR2 reads FQGTGA.

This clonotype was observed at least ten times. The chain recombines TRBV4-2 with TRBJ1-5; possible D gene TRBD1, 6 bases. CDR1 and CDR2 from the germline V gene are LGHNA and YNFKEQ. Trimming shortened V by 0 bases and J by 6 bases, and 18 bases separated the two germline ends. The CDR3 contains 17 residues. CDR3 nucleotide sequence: TGTGCCAGCAGCCAAGATCCCGCTGGGGGGCCCCTTCAGCCCCAGCATTTT. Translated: CASSQDPAGGPLQPQHF.

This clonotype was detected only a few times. The CDR3 reads CASSLGLAAYYNEQFF. DNA for the CDR3: TGTGCCAGCAGCTTGGGGCTAGCCGCTTACTACAATGAGCAGTTCTTC. The V call is TRBV5-6, the J call TRBJ2-1; a weak D match, TRBD2 (5 bases). CDR1 and CDR2 from the germline V gene are SGHDT and YYEEEE. V was clipped by 0 bases and J by 3 bases, with 13 bases between them. CDR3 size: 16 residues.

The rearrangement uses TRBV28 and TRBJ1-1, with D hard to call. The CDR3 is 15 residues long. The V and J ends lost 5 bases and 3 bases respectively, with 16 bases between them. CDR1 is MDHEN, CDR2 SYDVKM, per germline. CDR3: CASSPLSLGDTEAFF. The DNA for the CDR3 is TGTGCCAGCAGTCCTCTGTCCCTTGGTGACACTGAAGCTTTCTTT.

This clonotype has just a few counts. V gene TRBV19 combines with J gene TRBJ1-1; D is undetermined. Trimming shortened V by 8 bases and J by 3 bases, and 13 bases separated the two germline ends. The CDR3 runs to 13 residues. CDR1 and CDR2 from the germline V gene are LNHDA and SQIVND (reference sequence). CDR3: CASSPVGYTEAFF. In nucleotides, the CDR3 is TGTGCCAGTTCCCCGGTTGGGTACACTGAAGCTTTCTTT.

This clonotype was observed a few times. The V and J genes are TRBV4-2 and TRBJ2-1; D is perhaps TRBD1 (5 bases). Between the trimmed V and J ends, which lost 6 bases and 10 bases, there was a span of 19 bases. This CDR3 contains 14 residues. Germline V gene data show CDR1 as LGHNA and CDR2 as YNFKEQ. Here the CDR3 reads CASRDTGPITEQFF. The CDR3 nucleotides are TGTGCCAGCAGGGACACGGGCCCTATAACGGAGCAGTTCTTC.

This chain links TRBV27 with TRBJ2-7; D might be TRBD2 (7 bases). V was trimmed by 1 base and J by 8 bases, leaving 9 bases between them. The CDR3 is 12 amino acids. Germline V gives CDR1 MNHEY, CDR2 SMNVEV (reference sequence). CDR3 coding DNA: TGTGCCAGCAGTTTATGGGGGGGCAAGCAGTACTTC. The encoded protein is CASSLWGGKQYF.

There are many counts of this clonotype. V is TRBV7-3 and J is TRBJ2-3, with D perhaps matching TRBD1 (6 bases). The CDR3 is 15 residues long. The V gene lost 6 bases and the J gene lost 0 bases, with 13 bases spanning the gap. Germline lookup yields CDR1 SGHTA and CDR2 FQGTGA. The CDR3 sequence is CASSTGQTSTDTQYF. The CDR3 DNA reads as TGTGCCAGCAGTACAGGGCAAACTAGCACAGATACGCAGTATTTT. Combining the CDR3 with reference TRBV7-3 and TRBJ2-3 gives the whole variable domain GAGVSQTPSNKVTEKGKYVELRCDPISGHTALYWYRQSLGQGPEFLIYFQGTGAADDSGLPNDRFFAVRPEGSVSTLKIQRTERGDSAVYLCASSTGQTSTDTQYFGPGTRLTVL.

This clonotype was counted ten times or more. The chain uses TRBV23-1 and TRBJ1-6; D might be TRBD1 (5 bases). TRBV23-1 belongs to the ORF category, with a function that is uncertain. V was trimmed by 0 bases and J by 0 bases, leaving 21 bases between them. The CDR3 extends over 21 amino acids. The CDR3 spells CASSQSSGDGNIYSYNSPLHF. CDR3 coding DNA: TGCGCCAGCAGTCAATCGAGTGGGGACGGAAACATTTACTCCTATAATTCACCCCTCCACTTT.

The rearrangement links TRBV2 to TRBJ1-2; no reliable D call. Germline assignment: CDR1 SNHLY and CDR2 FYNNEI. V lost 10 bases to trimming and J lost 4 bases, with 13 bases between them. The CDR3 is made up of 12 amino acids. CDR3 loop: CATKGRFYGYTF. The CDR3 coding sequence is TGTGCCACTAAAGGGAGATTCTATGGCTACACCTTC. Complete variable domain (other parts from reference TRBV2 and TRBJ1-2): EPEVTQTPSHQVTQMGQEVILRCVPISNHLYFYWYRQILGQKVEFLVSFYNNEISEKSEIFDDQFSVERPDGSNFTLKIRSTKLEDSAMYFCATKGRFYGYTFGSGTRLTVV.

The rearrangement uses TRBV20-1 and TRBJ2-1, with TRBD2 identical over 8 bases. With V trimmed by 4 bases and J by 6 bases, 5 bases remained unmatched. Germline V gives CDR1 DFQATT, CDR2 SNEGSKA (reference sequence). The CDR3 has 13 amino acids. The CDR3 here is CSAKSGGLNEQFF. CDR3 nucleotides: TGCAGTGCTAAAAGCGGGGGCCTCAATGAGCAGTTCTTC.

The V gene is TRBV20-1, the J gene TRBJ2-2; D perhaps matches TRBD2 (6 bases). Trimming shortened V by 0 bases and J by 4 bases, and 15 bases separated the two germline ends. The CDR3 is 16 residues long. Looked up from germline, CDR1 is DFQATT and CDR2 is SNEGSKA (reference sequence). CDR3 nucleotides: TGCAGTGCTAGAGATTCCGGGGGAAGGAGCACCGGGGAGCTGTTTTTT. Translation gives CSARDSGGRSTGELFF.

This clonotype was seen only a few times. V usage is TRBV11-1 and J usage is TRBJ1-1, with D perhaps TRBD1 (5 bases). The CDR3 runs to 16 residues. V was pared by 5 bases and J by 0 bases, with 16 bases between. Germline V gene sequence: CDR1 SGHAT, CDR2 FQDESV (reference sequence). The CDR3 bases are TGTGCCAGCAGCCCAGCGTGGGGGGTGGTGAACACTGAAGCTTTCTTT. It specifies CASSPAWGVVNTEAFF. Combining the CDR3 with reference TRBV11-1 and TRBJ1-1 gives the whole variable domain EAEVAQSPRYKITEKSQAVAFWCDPISGHATLYWYRQILGQGPELLVQFQDESVVDDSQLPKDRFSAERLKGVDSTLKIQPAELGDSAMYLCASSPAWGVVNTEAFFGQGTRLTVV.

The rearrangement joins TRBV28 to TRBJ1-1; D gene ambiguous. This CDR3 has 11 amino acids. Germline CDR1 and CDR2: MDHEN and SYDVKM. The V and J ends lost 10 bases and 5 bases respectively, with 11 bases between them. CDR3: CATSVGTEAFF. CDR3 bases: TGTGCCACAAGCGTGGGAACTGAAGCTTTCTTT.

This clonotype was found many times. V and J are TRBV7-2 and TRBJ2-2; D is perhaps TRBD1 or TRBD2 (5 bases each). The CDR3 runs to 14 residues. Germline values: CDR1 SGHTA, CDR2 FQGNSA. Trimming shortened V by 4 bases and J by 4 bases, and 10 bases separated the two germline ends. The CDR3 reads CASSSGPGTGELFF. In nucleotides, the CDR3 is TGTGCCAGCAGCTCGGGACCCGGCACCGGGGAGCTGTTTTTT.

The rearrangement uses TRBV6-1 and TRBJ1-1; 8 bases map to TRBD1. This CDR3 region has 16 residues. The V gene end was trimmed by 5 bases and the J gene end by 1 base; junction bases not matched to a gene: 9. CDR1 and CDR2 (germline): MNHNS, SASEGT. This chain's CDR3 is CASSQIQTGENTEAFF. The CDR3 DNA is TGTGCCAGCAGTCAAATCCAGACAGGGGAGAACACTGAAGCTTTCTTT.

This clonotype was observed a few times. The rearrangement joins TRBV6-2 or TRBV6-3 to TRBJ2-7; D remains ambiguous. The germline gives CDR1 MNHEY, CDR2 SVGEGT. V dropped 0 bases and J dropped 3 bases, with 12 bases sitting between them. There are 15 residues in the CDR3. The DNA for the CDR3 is TGTGCCAGCAGTTACTCGACCGGGTCGTACTACGAGCAGTACTTC. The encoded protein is CASSYSTGSYYEQYF.

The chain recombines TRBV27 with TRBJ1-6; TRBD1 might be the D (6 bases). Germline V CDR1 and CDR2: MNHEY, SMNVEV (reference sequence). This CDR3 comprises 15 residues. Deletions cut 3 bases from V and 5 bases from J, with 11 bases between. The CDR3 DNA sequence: TGTGCCAGCAGTTTTGGCTCAGGGGATAATTCACCCCTCCACTTT. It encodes CASSFGSGDNSPLHF.

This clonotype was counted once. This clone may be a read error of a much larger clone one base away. The DNA of the CDR3 is TGTGCCAGCAGCTCGATCCCTGAGACTGAAGCTTTCTTT. Translating gives CASSSIPETEAFF. The chain couples TRBV7-2 to TRBJ1-1, with no clear D. CDR3 size: 13 residues. Germline V gene lookup returns CDR1 SGHTA and CDR2 FQGNSA. The V gene lost 4 bases and the J gene lost 5 bases, with 11 bases spanning the gap. The variable domain in full, completed from reference TRBV7-2 and TRBJ1-1, reads GAGVSQSPSNKVTEKGKDVELRCDPISGHTALYWYRQSLGQGLEFLIYFQGNSAPDKSGLPSDRFSAERTGGSVSTLTIQRTQQEDSAVYLCASSSIPETEAFFGQGTRLTVV.

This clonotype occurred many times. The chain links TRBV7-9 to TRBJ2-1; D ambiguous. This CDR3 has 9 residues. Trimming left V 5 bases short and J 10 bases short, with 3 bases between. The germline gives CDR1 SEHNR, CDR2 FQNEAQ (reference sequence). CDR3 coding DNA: TGTGCCAGCAGCCCCGAGCAGTTCTTC. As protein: CASSPEQFF.

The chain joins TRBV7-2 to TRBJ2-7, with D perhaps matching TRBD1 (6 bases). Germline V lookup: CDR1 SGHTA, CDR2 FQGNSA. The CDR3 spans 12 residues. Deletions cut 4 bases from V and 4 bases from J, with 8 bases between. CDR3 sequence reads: CASSSRGYEQYF. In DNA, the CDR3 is TGTGCCAGCAGCTCCAGGGGTTACGAGCAGTACTTC.

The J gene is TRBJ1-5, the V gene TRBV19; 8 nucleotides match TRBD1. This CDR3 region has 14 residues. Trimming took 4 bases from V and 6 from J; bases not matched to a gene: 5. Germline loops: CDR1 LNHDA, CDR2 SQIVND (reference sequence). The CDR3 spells CASSSPGGVQPQHF. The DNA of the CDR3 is TGTGCCAGTAGTAGTCCAGGGGGCGTTCAGCCCCAGCATTTT.